What follows are 27 T cell receptor beta chains derived from one specimen sequenced in a study of blood T cell repertoires in COVID-19. The table came from immunoSEQ multiplex PCR; TCRdb's copy has only in-frame clones and leaves some out. The table records about 460,000 clones, about 85% of them present only once. The source material was PBMCs or T cells enriched from blood (not recorded which). The receptors derive from a woman aged 60-70 years who had recovered from COVID-19.

The chain employs TRBV27 and TRBJ2-7, with TRBD1 identical over 11 bases. This CDR3 region has 15 residues. With 2 bases clipped from V and 3 bases from J, the junction kept 3 bases outside the gene matches. Germline V CDR1 and CDR2: MNHEY, SMNVEV (reference sequence). The CDR3 sequence: CASSLTGTGGYEQYV. CDR3 nucleotides: TGTGCCAGCAGTTTAACCGGGACAGGGGGCTACGAGCAGTACGTC.

The chain uses TRBV6-2 or TRBV6-3 and TRBJ2-5; D possibly corresponds to TRBD1 (6 bases). V was trimmed by 1 base and J by 6 bases, leaving 12 bases between them. This CDR3 spans 14 amino acids. CDR1 MNHEY and CDR2 SVGEGT come from the germline V gene. The CDR3: CASSYWDMRKTQYF. The CDR3 DNA sequence: TGTGCCAGCAGTTACTGGGACATGAGGAAGACCCAGTACTTC.

V is TRBV21-1 and J is TRBJ2-3; the D segment call TRBD2 is taken from the table without a DNA check. TRBV21-1 is marked as a pseudogene. There are 16 residues in the CDR3. As DNA, the CDR3 is TGTGCCGGGGCAACTAGCGGGGGGTGCCGCACAGATACGCAGTATTTT. Translated, it gives CAGATSGGCRTDTQYF.

This sequence joins TRBV7-8 and TRBJ1-4; the match to TRBD1 covers 7 bases. The CDR3 has 15 amino acids. Germline lookup yields CDR1 SGHVS and CDR2 FQNEAQ. V shed 5 bases, J shed 7 bases, and the junction held 10 bases outside the gene matches. CDR3 in amino acids: CASSTRLTGTEKLFF. The DNA of the CDR3 is TGTGCCAGCAGCACCCGATTGACAGGGACTGAAAAACTGTTTTTT.

CDR3 amino acids: CASSVAGTGAYGYTF. The CDR3 DNA reads as TGTGCCAGCAGCGTAGCCGGGACAGGGGCCTATGGCTACACCTTC. This chain links TRBV9 with TRBJ1-2; 10 bases align to TRBD1. This CDR3 has 15 residues. The germline CDR1 and CDR2 sequences are SGDLS and YYNGEE. V was pared by 0 bases and J by 4 bases, with 3 bases of the junction left unmatched. The whole variable domain, filled in from reference TRBV9 and TRBJ1-2, reads DSGVTQTPKHLITATGQRVTLRCSPRSGDLSVYWYQQSLDQGLQFLIQYYNGEERAKGNILERFSAQQFPDLHSELNLSSLELGDSALYFCASSVAGTGAYGYTFGSGTRLTVV.

This rearrangement joins TRBV9 to TRBJ1-6; perhaps TRBD1 as D (5 bases). Trimming took 2 bases from V and 0 from J, leaving 12 bases between them. From germline, CDR1 is SGDLS and CDR2 YYNGEE. The CDR3 runs 17 residues. The CDR3 DNA follows: TGTGCCAGCAGCGTTACGGGGGGGAGCTCCTATAATTCACCCCTCCACTTT. Translated: CASSVTGGSSYNSPLHF.

The rearrangement uses TRBV29-1 and TRBJ2-1; 7 nucleotides agree with TRBD1. The CDR3 has 16 amino acids. The ends lost 5 bases at V and 5 bases at J; junction bases unmatched: 15. Germline CDR1 SQVTM, CDR2 ANQGSEA. The CDR3 loop reads CSVSLFMGQTNNEQFF. The CDR3 nucleotides read TGCAGCGTTTCGTTGTTTATGGGACAGACCAACAATGAGCAGTTCTTC.

The chain carries TRBV30 and TRBJ2-2; D not certain. The germline V gene has CDR1 GTSNPN and CDR2 SVGIG (reference sequence). This CDR3 contains 13 residues. The germline V and J ends were trimmed by 2 bases and 6 bases, with 10 bases remaining between them. The CDR3 loop reads CAWSNYVAGELFF. The DNA of the CDR3 is TGTGCCTGGAGTAACTACGTCGCCGGGGAGCTGTTTTTT. The full variable domain, completed using reference TRBV30 and TRBJ2-2, is SQTIHQWPATLVQPVGSPLSLECTVEGTSNPNLYWYRQAAGRGLQLLFYSVGIGQISSEVPQNLSASRPQDRQFILSSKKLLLSDSGFYLCAWSNYVAGELFFGEGSRLTVL.

The chain links TRBV19 to TRBJ2-6, with 8 bases fitting TRBD1. Trimming took 5 bases from V and 0 from J; bases not matched to a gene: 9. This CDR3 has 18 amino acids. Germline V gene lookup returns CDR1 LNHDA and CDR2 SQIVND (reference sequence). The CDR3 nucleotides read TGTGCCAGTAGTCCTCGACAGGGGTCCTCCTCTGGGGCCAACGTCCTGACTTTC. As protein: CASSPRQGSSSGANVLTF.

The rearrangement uses TRBV7-6 and TRBJ2-5; maybe TRBD1 (6 bases). V dropped 3 bases and J dropped 4 bases, with 21 bases sitting between them. Per the germline V gene, CDR1 is SGHVS and CDR2 is FNYEAQ. The CDR3 contains 17 residues. CDR3 coding DNA: TGTGCCAGCAGCTTGAACCTCGGGACACGGGATCCAGAGACCCAGTACTTC. Residues: CASSLNLGTRDPETQYF.

This clone was seen a handful of times. CDR3 in DNA: TGTGCCAGCACCGCGGACAGGGCCGCTGGAAACACCATATATTTT. Translated: CASTADRAAGNTIYF. The chain combines TRBV9 with TRBJ1-3, with TRBD1 identical over 8 bases. This CDR3 contains 15 residues. The germline V gene has CDR1 SGDLS and CDR2 YYNGEE. The trim removed 6 bases at V and 2 bases at J, leaving 7 bases unmatched.

In the case of this clone: This specimen includes other DNA sequences encoding the same CDR3. The chain combines TRBV2 with TRBJ2-7; 10 nucleotides agree with TRBD1. The CDR3 length is 15 residues. Germline V lookup: CDR1 SNHLY, CDR2 FYNNEI. The trim removed 2 bases at V and 1 base at J, leaving 2 bases unmatched. CDR3 sequence (DNA): TGTGCCAGCAGTGAAAGGGACAGGGGATCCTACGAGCAGTACTTC. Protein product: CASSERDRGSYEQYF.

This chain links TRBV30 with TRBJ2-6; no clear D. Trimming took off 0 bases at V and 0 bases at J, with 6 bases between the two ends. Germline CDR1 GTSNPN, CDR2 SVGIG (reference sequence). The CDR3 has 15 amino acids. CDR3 coding DNA: TGTGCCTGGAGTGTATCCCGCTCTGGGGCCAACGTCCTGACTTTC. As protein: CAWSVSRSGANVLTF.

The chain links TRBV18 to TRBJ1-1; TRBD1 matches at 10 bases. Looked up from germline, CDR1 is KGHSH and CDR2 is LQKENI. The J segment lost 8 bases and the V segment lost 2 bases, leaving 8 bases of the junction unmatched. The CDR3 has 15 residues. The CDR3 DNA is TGTGCCAGCTCACCAAACCGGGACAGGGGAGGGGAAGCTTTCTTT. Translated: CASSPNRDRGGEAFF.

The V call is TRBV7-8, the J call TRBJ1-1; no clear D. CDR1 SGHVS and CDR2 FQNEAQ come from the germline V gene. Trimming cost V 5 bases and J 1 base, with 11 bases left between them. This CDR3 region has 14 residues. The CDR3 DNA reads TGTGCCAGCAGCCTAAGGAGAAAGAACACTGAAGCTTTCTTT. Translation gives CASSLRRKNTEAFF.

The DNA of the CDR3 is TGTGCCAGCAGCTTGAGCGTAGCCTATGGCTACACCTTC. Amino acid sequence: CASSLSVAYGYTF. The rearrangement links TRBV5-4 to TRBJ1-2, with unresolved D. This CDR3 spans 13 amino acids. V gave up 1 base and J gave up 4 bases, with 8 bases separating them. The germline CDR1 and CDR2 sequences are SGHNT and YYREEE (reference sequence). The variable domain in full, completed from reference TRBV5-4 and TRBJ1-2, reads ETGVTQSPTHLIKTRGQQVTLRCSSQSGHNTVSWYQQALGQGPQFIFQYYREEENGRGNFPPRFSGLQFPNYSSELNVNALELDDSALYLCASSLSVAYGYTFGSGTRLTVV.

V gene TRBV5-1 combines with J gene TRBJ1-1, with a weak D call TRBD1 (5 bases). CDR3 length equals 13 residues. The V end lost 6 bases, the J end lost 2 bases, and 11 bases lay between the germline ends. The germline gives CDR1 SGHRS, CDR2 YFSETQ. The CDR3 region is CASTHDRNTEAFF. The DNA of the CDR3 is TGCGCCAGCACCCACGACAGAAACACTGAAGCTTTCTTT. Full variable domain (rest looked up from reference TRBV5-1 and TRBJ1-1): KAGVTQTPRYLIKTRGQQVTLSCSPISGHRSVSWYQQTPGQGLQFLFEYFSETQRNKGNFPGRFSGRQFSNSRSEMNVSTLELGDSALYLCASTHDRNTEAFFGQGTRLTVV.

The genes are TRBV11-2 and TRBJ2-7, with 8 bases fitting TRBD2. CDR1 SGHAT and CDR2 FQNNGV come from the germline V gene. The CDR3 length is 17 residues. V gave up 1 base and J gave up 0 bases; unmatched junction bases: 8. In DNA form, the CDR3 reads TGTGCCAGCAGCTTAGTTGTTAGCGGGGCCTTCTCCTACGAGCAGTACTTC. This encodes CASSLVVSGAFSYEQYF.

The chain recombines TRBV5-4 with TRBJ2-6, with 11 bases aligning to TRBD1. The junction had 7 bases not matched to a gene; V was cut back by 5 bases and J by 3 bases. Germline-derived CDR1 and CDR2 are SGHNT and YYREEE (reference sequence). The CDR3 loop spans 17 amino acids. The chain's CDR3 is CASSLGQGADGANVLTF. In nucleotides, the CDR3 is TGTGCCAGCAGTTTAGGACAGGGGGCAGATGGGGCCAACGTCCTGACTTTC.

V and J are TRBV5-1 and TRBJ1-5; D gene unclear. In germline, CDR1 is SGHRS, CDR2 YFSETQ. The germline V and J ends were trimmed by 2 bases and 6 bases, with 9 bases remaining between them. The CDR3 has 13 amino acids. Here the CDR3 DNA reads TGCGCCAGCAGCTTAGGGAGGGCTCAGCCCCAGCATTTT. Translated: CASSLGRAQPQHF.

The chain recombines TRBV18 with TRBJ2-3; TRBD2 aligns across 8 bases. The CDR3 is 14 residues long. From germline, CDR1 is KGHSH and CDR2 LQKENI. V gave up 3 bases and J gave up 5 bases; unmatched junction bases: 4. CDR3 DNA sequence: TGTGCCAGCTCACCGGAACGGGGGGGAGATACGCAGTATTTT. It yields the protein CASSPERGGDTQYF.

The CDR3 is CAKGQGEFTEAFF. The CDR3 coding sequence is TGTGCCAAGGGACAGGGGGAGTTCACTGAAGCTTTCTTT. The V call is TRBV2, the J call TRBJ1-1, with 11 bases fitting TRBD1. This CDR3 contains 13 residues. The germline CDR1 and CDR2 sequences are SNHLY and FYNNEI. Trimming took 10 bases from V and 4 from J; bases not matched to a gene: 5. Together with reference TRBV2 and TRBJ1-1, the CDR3 gives the full variable domain: EPEVTQTPSHQVTQMGQEVILRCVPISNHLYFYWYRQILGQKVEFLVSFYNNEISEKSEIFDDQFSVERPDGSNFTLKIRSTKLEDSAMYFCAKGQGEFTEAFFGQGTRLTVV.

V is TRBV19 and J is TRBJ1-1; D may be TRBD1 (6 bases). Trimming shortened V by 6 bases and J by 6 bases, and 11 bases separated the two germline ends. The CDR3 length is 12 residues. Germline V gives CDR1 LNHDA, CDR2 SQIVND (reference sequence). The CDR3 region has the DNA TGTGCCAGTAGCGGACAGTGGGCTGAAGCTTTCTTT. It yields the protein CASSGQWAEAFF.

This chain uses TRBV21-1 with TRBJ2-7; the D call of TRBD2 is as the table states it, not checked on the DNA. TRBV21-1 represents a pseudogene. The CDR3 is 18 amino acids. In DNA form, the CDR3 reads TGTGCCAGCAGCTCATCGGGACAGGACGAGCGGGGGGAGTACGAGCAGTACGTC. Translation gives CASSSSGQDERGEYEQYV.

V gene TRBV6-4 combines with J gene TRBJ1-3; D not certain. The CDR3 runs 16 residues. Trimming left V 6 bases short and J 0 bases short, with 15 bases between. Germline values: CDR1 MRHNA, CDR2 SNTAGT. Written as DNA, the CDR3 is TGTGCCAGCAGCCTCCTGAGGAGCTGCTCTGGAAACACCATATATTTT. Amino acids: CASSLLRSCSGNTIYF.

CDR3 nucleotide sequence: TGTGCCAGCAGCACAGGGACCTCGAATGAGCAGTTCTTC. It specifies CASSTGTSNEQFF. The J gene is TRBJ2-1, the V gene TRBV9; D perhaps matches TRBD1 (6 bases). This CDR3 comprises 13 residues. V was trimmed by 4 bases and J by 7 bases, leaving 12 bases between them. Germline lookup yields CDR1 SGDLS and CDR2 YYNGEE.

The genes are TRBV6-5 and TRBJ1-6; D perhaps matches TRBD1 (6 bases). V dropped 7 bases and J dropped 6 bases, with 13 bases sitting between them. CDR3 length equals 14 residues. Germline-derived CDR1 and CDR2 are MNHEY and SVGAGI. CDR3 residues: CASKREGVNSPLHF. The DNA for the CDR3 is TGTGCCAGCAAACGGGAGGGGGTTAATTCACCCCTCCACTTT.